The sequence of this T cell receptor (beta chain) was determined in a study of blood T cell repertoires in COVID-19. About the study: Sites across the United States, Italy and Spain contributed samples from acute and convalescent COVID-19.

Seattle cases were enrolled at active infection and followed longitudinally. The trim removed 11 bases at V and 3 bases at J, leaving 2 bases unmatched. CDR1 is MNHNY, CDR2 SVGAGI, per germline (reference sequence). The CDR3 has 12 amino acids. Source study methods: The authors estimated nucleated cell counts from reference gene primer amplification. Clones were read by immunoSEQ multiplex PCR, and TCRdb kept only the in-frame ones, dropping some. That table is the source of V, J and clone size, and D and trimming were worked out from the DNA. This sample has 220,000 or so clones; 80% to 95% occur once, and the top ten carry around 0.84%.

The V call is TRBV6-6, the J call TRBJ1-1, with 11 bases lining up with TRBD1. The clonotype comes from a man in his 60s with COVID-19, enrolled during active disease. Specimen: peripheral blood. Here the CDR3 reads CAGQGADTEAFF. CDR3 DNA sequence: TGTGCCGGACAGGGGGCAGACACTGAAGCTTTCTTT.